These T cell receptor beta chains were read from a single sample in a study of beta chain features in type 1 diabetes. Using immunoSEQ multiplex PCR, the repertoire was profiled, and TCRdb retains in-frame clones only, with some absent. In the table there are 400,000 or so clones, around 13% of which are singletons. The sample taken for sequencing was naive CD4+ T cells from blood. The source of these receptors is a woman between 18 and 30 years old with type 1 diabetes. CDR3s include the opening cysteine and the closing phenylalanine or tryptophan.

TRBJ2-5	TRBV5-1	CASSRTGTLQETQYF
TRBJ2-1	TRBV7-9	CASSLAGVSYNEQFF
TRBJ2-3	TRBV13	CASSRATSGRNTQYF
TRBJ2-7	TRBV19	CASSGDSQYEQYF
TRBJ2-7	TRBV4-1	CASSQVRRDYEQYF
TRBJ2-3	TRBV4-3	CASSQRVSTDTQYF
TRBJ1-2	TRBV28	CASSLMSYGYTF
TRBJ2-7	TRBV5-6	CASSRSRVYEQYF
TRBJ2-3	TRBV7-2	CASSWVGTSGTDTQYF
TRBJ1-5	TRBV15	CATGDRLNQPQHF
TRBJ1-6	TRBV7-2	CASSTRSGGWSPLHF
TRBJ1-2	TRBV27	CASSLVDRGFYGYTF
TRBJ2-7	TRBV5-1	CASSPSGVFGYEQYF
TRBJ2-5	TRBV7-2	CASSVSSDRVETQYF
TRBJ2-7	TRBV28	CASSLWWGGVSYEQYF
TRBJ1-1	TRBV29-1	CSVGRRDITNTEAFF
TRBJ1-5	TRBV28	CASSPTAGNQPQHF
TRBJ2-7	TRBV6-5	CASSIDNSYEQYF
TRBJ2-7	TRBV11-2	CASSPGIAGAHYEQYF
TRBJ2-4	TRBV28	CASSAPPAGVKIAKNIQYF
TRBJ2-1	TRBV25-1	CASSETSREQFF
TRBJ2-1	TRBV19	CASSMRGEQFF
TRBJ2-6	TRBV9	CASSERVSGANVLTF
TRBJ1-1	TRBV9	CASSLGGTGEAFF
TRBJ2-1	TRBV30	CAWKSGLAGEGEQFF
TRBJ2-3	TRBV9	CASSFMGAGTDTQYF
TRBJ1-2	TRBV16	CASSQYEGGYGYTF
TRBJ2-1	TRBV19	CASTSTDYNEQFF
TRBJ1-2	TRBV11-2	CASSLGANYGYTF
TRBJ1-6	TRBV7-9	CASSSRTGFSPLHF
TRBJ1-1	TRBV29-1	CSVREPVQEEAFF
TRBJ2-1	TRBV7-3	CASSVFQGIPEQFF
TRBJ2-1	TRBV7-3	CASSPTGDEQFF
TRBJ2-1	TRBV7-9	CAGGVGRDPYNEQFF
TRBJ2-7	TRBV7-9	CASSPVAGAGYEQYF
TRBJ2-5	TRBV9	CASSVAGYFEETQYF
TRBJ2-1	TRBV4-3	CASSRGVGEVPNEQFF
TRBJ2-7	TRBV10-2	CASSESTGTYEQYF
TRBJ1-1	TRBV18	CASSLGAGNTEAFF
TRBJ2-1	TRBV19	CASSSSSSYNEQFF
TRBJ2-7	TRBV15	CATCVDRVPGHEQYF
TRBJ2-3	TRBV28	CASRLQGAGTDTQYF
TRBJ2-3	TRBV4-1	CASSQEDFTDTQYF
TRBJ1-1	TRBV18	CASSPPSMGGVNTEAFF
TRBJ2-3	TRBV4-1	CASSRLAGGETSTDTQYF
TRBJ2-2	TRBV9	CASSAASGGELFF
TRBJ1-5	TRBV2	CASRVGVQPQHF
TRBJ1-2	TRBV18	CASSPVEGGGYTF
TRBJ1-3	TRBV29-1	CSVSGLYNTIYF
TRBJ2-5	TRBV5-6	CASARTGPEQYF
TRBJ2-2	TRBV7-8	CASSLVLSDSLFTGELFF
TRBJ2-1	TRBV7-2	CASSLARTAFGNEQFF
TRBJ1-5	TRBV10-3	CAISELQENQPQHF
TRBJ2-7	TRBV28	CASSSPGQGISEQYF
TRBJ2-2	TRBV7-2	CASSRGGNNGELFF